These T cell receptor beta chains were read from a single sample in a study of cytomegalovirus exposure and HLA in healthy donors. Measured with immunoSEQ multiplex PCR; TCRdb has only the in-frame clones, and not every one. The sample comprises over 100,000 clones, around three quarters of which are singletons, and less than 4% rests with the top ten. Sequenced input: PBMCs. These receptors came from a woman aged 25-40 years in good health and CMV-seropositive. Each CDR3 is given without its conserved first and last residue.

j_call v_call cdr3_aa
TRBJ2-5 TRBV9 ASSVGTSGGSQETQY
TRBJ1-6 TRBV6-6 ASSYSTGGTYSPLH
TRBJ1-2 TRBV4-3 ASSQVPGQEDPT
TRBJ2-5 TRBV5-6 ASSPGTGGWTQY
TRBJ2-4 TRBV28 ASSSTRAIDLAKNIQY
TRBJ1-6 TRBV5-1 ASSRGQGHNSPLH
TRBJ2-2 TRBV7-2 ASSRSYTGGTGELF
TRBJ2-5 TRBV5-6 ASSLGSWETQY
TRBJ1-6 TRBV9 ASSGTGPYSPLH
TRBJ1-1 TRBV18 ASSPPGKGTEAF
TRBJ2-7 TRBV28 ASGSPPGTGGYEQY
TRBJ2-2 TRBV5-1 ASSLLTGRGTGELF
TRBJ2-3 TRBV5-1 ASSEIGSDTQY
TRBJ2-5 TRBV19 ASTGASRETQY
TRBJ2-3 TRBV7-2 ASSLLFAGTDTQY
TRBJ2-3 TRBV5-1 ASSLAGQGEGDTQY
TRBJ2-3 TRBV4-1 ASSQDGGAMGTDTQY
TRBJ2-3 TRBV5-4 ASSPGGGDTQY
TRBJ2-1 TRBV6-6 ASSLRAGSYNEQF